Listed here are 7 T cell receptor beta chains from one sample, sequenced in a study of blood T cell repertoires in COVID-19. TCRdb keeps only in-frame clones here, not all; method: immunoSEQ multiplex PCR. This sample carries about 240,000 clones, around 83% of them seen once, and the ten largest clones take 3.4%. The sequencing sample was made of peripheral blood. These TCRs come from a woman aged 18-30 years with acute or convalescent COVID-19.

The chain recombines TRBV15 with TRBJ2-7, with D possibly being TRBD1 (6 bases). Trimming took off 0 bases at V and 3 bases at J, with 12 bases between the two ends. CDR1 and CDR2 from the germline V gene are LNHNV and YYDKDF (reference sequence). The CDR3 extends over 15 amino acids. In nucleotides, the CDR3 is TGTGCCACCAGCAGAGATCTGACAGGACACTACGAGCAGTACTTC. The encoded protein is CATSRDLTGHYEQYF.

V is TRBV19 and J is TRBJ2-7; weak D call: TRBD1 (5 bases). V lost 2 bases and J lost 1, with 12 bases in between. This CDR3 region has 15 residues. In germline, CDR1 is LNHDA, CDR2 SQIVND (reference sequence). The CDR3 sequence is CASSISGANSYEQYF. In DNA form, the CDR3 reads TGTGCCAGTAGTATATCTGGGGCTAATTCCTACGAGCAGTACTTC.

V is TRBV5-1 and J is TRBJ2-3; 7 bases match TRBD2. The CDR3 spans 15 residues. The V and J ends lost 2 bases and 4 bases, in that order; junction bases with no gene match: 7. Germline CDR1 reads SGHRS; CDR2 reads YFSETQ. The CDR3 nucleotides read TGCGCCAGCAGCTTCAGCGGGGAGTCGTCAGATACGCAGTATTTT. Amino acids: CASSFSGESSDTQYF.

V and J are TRBV6-1 and TRBJ2-1; D may be TRBD1 (6 bases). Per the germline V gene, CDR1 is MNHNS and CDR2 is SASEGT. This CDR3 spans 14 amino acids. Trimming pared 3 bases from V and 7 bases from J, leaving 13 bases between. The CDR3 coding sequence is TGTGCCAGCAGTGACATCATAGGGGGTAATGAGCAGTTCTTC. It encodes CASSDIIGGNEQFF.

The V gene is TRBV18, the J gene TRBJ1-3; D uncertain. Germline V gene data show CDR1 as KGHSH and CDR2 as LQKENI. V was pared by 3 bases and J by 0 bases, with 9 bases between. CDR3 length equals 15 residues. In nucleotides, the CDR3 is TGTGCCAGCTCACCGGTAGACATCTCTGGAAACACCATATATTTT. This translates into CASSPVDISGNTIYF.

This clone was detected once. The chain recombines TRBV7-6 with TRBJ2-2; maybe TRBD1 (6 bases). Germline-derived CDR1 and CDR2 are SGHVS and FNYEAQ. There are 16 residues in the CDR3. V lost 2 bases to trimming and J lost 5 bases, with 15 bases between them. The CDR3 sequence: CASSLWAGVVTGELFF. The DNA of the CDR3 is TGTGCCAGCAGCTTATGGGCAGGGGTCGTAACCGGGGAGCTGTTTTTT.

The rearrangement links TRBV27 to TRBJ2-1; 8 nucleotides agree with TRBD2. This CDR3 spans 14 amino acids. Germline V gene lookup returns CDR1 MNHEY and CDR2 SMNVEV (reference sequence). V lost 6 bases to trimming and J lost 8 bases; unmatched junction nucleotides: 9. The CDR3 bases are TGTGCCAGCAGGCCAGCGGGGGCGATGGATGAGCAGTTCTTC. This codes for CASRPAGAMDEQFF.